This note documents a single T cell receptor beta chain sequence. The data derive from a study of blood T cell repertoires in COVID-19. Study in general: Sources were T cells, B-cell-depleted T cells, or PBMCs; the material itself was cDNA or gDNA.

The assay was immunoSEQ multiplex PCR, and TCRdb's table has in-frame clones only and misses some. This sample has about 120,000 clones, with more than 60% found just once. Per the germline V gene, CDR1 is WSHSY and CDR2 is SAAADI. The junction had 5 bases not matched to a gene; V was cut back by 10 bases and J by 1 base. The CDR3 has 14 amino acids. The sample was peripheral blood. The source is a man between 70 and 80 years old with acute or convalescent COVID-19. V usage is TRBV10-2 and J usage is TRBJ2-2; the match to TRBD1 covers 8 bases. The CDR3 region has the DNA TGCGCCACACAGGGGGAGAGGAACACCGGGGAGCTGTTTTTT. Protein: CATQGERNTGELFF.